This record concerns one T cell receptor (beta chain) sequence. The antigen remains undetermined. This record comes from a study of T cell responses to AZD1222 COVID-19 vaccine. Study-level points and caveats: The sample set comprised mostly white British donors with more females, and clonal diversity was possibly underestimated.

Trimming cost V 5 bases and J 5 bases, with 6 bases left between them. CDR1 and CDR2 (germline): SGHTA, FQGNSA. This CDR3 contains 11 residues. Method: immunoSEQ multiplex PCR; TCRdb's copy keeps in-frame clones and lacks some. The sample consists of more than 100,000 clones, approximately 94% of them appearing once. This TCR came from an adult who received the AZD1222 COVID-19 vaccine. The chain carries TRBV7-2 and TRBJ2-5; D is undetermined. The sequencing used peripheral blood, collected 28 days after the second AZD1222 dose. The CDR3, as DNA: TGTGCCAGCAGCCCTATGGAGACCCAGTACTTC. This gives the protein CASSPMETQYF.